This TCR beta chain was identified during a study of T cell changes during pregnancy in multiple sclerosis. This clone has only a few counts. This CDR3 spans 14 amino acids. Per the germline V gene, CDR1 is LNHDA and CDR2 is SQIVND (reference sequence). V was pared by 5 bases and J by 0 bases, with 5 bases between. Using immunoSEQ multiplex PCR, the repertoire was profiled, and TCRdb retains in-frame clones only, with some absent. The sample includes fewer than 95,000 clones, 90% to 95% seen only once; the top ten take about 2.4%. The chain uses TRBV19 and TRBJ2-6; D not certain. The sequenced sample was peripheral blood, obtained in the third trimester of pregnancy. This sequence was found in a female donor with multiple sclerosis, enrolled in a pregnancy study. The CDR3 DNA sequence: TGTGCCAGTAGTCCAAACTCTGGGGCCAACGTCCTGACTTTC. Its protein is CASSPNSGANVLTF. The complete variable domain, with remaining parts taken from reference TRBV19 and TRBJ2-6, reads DGGITQSPKYLFRKEGQNVTLSCEQNLNHDAMYWYRQDPGQGLRLIYYSQIVNDFQKGDIAEGYSVSREKKESFPLTVTSAQKNPTAFYLCASSPNSGANVLTFGAGSRLTVL.